One sample yielded the 21 T cell receptor beta chains listed below, sequenced in a study of blood T cell repertoires in COVID-19. Clones were read by immunoSEQ multiplex PCR, and TCRdb kept only the in-frame ones, dropping some. The table lists about 75,000 clones, 84% of them singletons. The sequencing sample was made of peripheral blood. The source of these receptors is a woman aged 50 to 60 with acute or convalescent COVID-19.

The chain has TRBV2 and TRBJ2-3; 11 bases are shared with TRBD2. The CDR3 has 14 residues. Unmatched junction bases numbered 8, after V lost 10 bases and J lost 5 bases. CDR1 and CDR2 from the germline V gene are SNHLY and FYNNEI. CDR3 region: CATKRGLAEDTQYF. The CDR3 DNA sequence: TGTGCCACCAAGAGGGGACTAGCGGAAGATACGCAGTATTTT.

The chain carries TRBV24-1 and TRBJ1-1; tentative D call: TRBD1 (6 bases). Germline CDR1 reads KGHDR; CDR2 reads SFDVKD. The CDR3 length is 15 residues. Deletions cut 2 bases from V and 0 bases from J, with 9 bases between. The DNA for the CDR3 is TGTGCCACCAGTGATTCCAGGGGCCTGAACACTGAAGCTTTCTTT. Translation gives CATSDSRGLNTEAFF.

This chain links TRBV4-1 with TRBJ1-6; 7 nucleotides align to TRBD1. The CDR3 is made up of 16 amino acids. With V trimmed by 2 bases and J by 5 bases, 6 bases remained unmatched. Germline V gives CDR1 MGHRA, CDR2 YSYEKL. This CDR3 is CASSQSGTVNNSPLHF. In DNA, the CDR3 is TGCGCCAGCAGCCAATCCGGGACAGTAAATAATTCACCCCTCCACTTT.

The chain links TRBV18 to TRBJ1-1; D is unresolved. V shed 4 bases and J shed 0 bases, with 9 bases lying between them. From germline, CDR1 is KGHSH and CDR2 LQKENI. CDR3 length: 14 residues. The CDR3 region has the DNA TGTGCCAGCTCACAGCGGCCGGTGAACACTGAAGCTTTCTTT. Translation gives CASSQRPVNTEAFF.

The chain employs TRBV25-1 and TRBJ2-2, with 7 bases that match TRBD2. Germline assignment: CDR1 MGHDK and CDR2 SYGVNS. V shed 2 bases and J 5 bases; nucleotides not matched to a gene: 2. The CDR3 is 14 residues long. CDR3 coding DNA: TGTGCCAGCAGTGAAAGGCGGGGGACCGGGGAGCTGTTTTTT. It specifies CASSERRGTGELFF.

The chain employs TRBV4-2 and TRBJ1-1; 10 bases map to TRBD1. Germline lookup yields CDR1 LGHNA and CDR2 YNFKEQ. V was pared by 4 bases and J by 12 bases, with 2 bases of the junction left unmatched. The CDR3 runs 11 residues. CDR3 coding DNA: TGTGCCAGCAGCCGGGACAGGGGATCTTTCTTT. Encoded protein: CASSRDRGSFF.

V gene TRBV3-1 (or the pseudogene TRBV3-2) combines with J gene TRBJ2-7; TRBD1 matches 10 bases. With V trimmed by 3 bases and J by 6 bases, 8 bases remained unmatched. Germline V gene sequence: CDR1 LGHDT, CDR2 YNNKEL (reference sequence). The CDR3 spans 15 residues. The CDR3 here is CASSQGQGFGGEQYF. As DNA, the CDR3 is TGTGCCAGCAGCCAGGGACAGGGGTTTGGGGGCGAGCAGTACTTC.

The chain uses TRBV7-2 and TRBJ2-7; 10 bases map to TRBD2. The V and J ends lost 1 base and 1 base, in that order; junction bases with no gene match: 4. Germline CDR1 SGHTA, CDR2 FQGNSA. The length of the CDR3 is 16 residues. The CDR3 nucleotides read TGTGCCAGCAGCTTAGGGCCTAGCGGGAGTTCCTACGAGCAGTACTTC. Its protein is CASSLGPSGSSYEQYF.

The chain recombines TRBV2 with TRBJ1-1, with D possibly matching TRBD1 (6 bases). The CDR3 loop spans 13 amino acids. Between the trimmed V and J ends, which lost 5 bases and 3 bases, there was a span of 10 bases. CDR1 and CDR2 from the germline V gene are SNHLY and FYNNEI. CDR3 coding DNA: TGTGCCAGCAGTTCTCAGGGGTACACTGAAGCTTTCTTT. Residues: CASSSQGYTEAFF.

The rearrangement uses TRBV7-8 and TRBJ1-2; 7 bases agree with TRBD1. Germline-derived CDR1 and CDR2 are SGHVS and FQNEAQ. Germline trimming cut 7 bases from V and 3 bases from J; bases unmatched to any gene: 5. This CDR3 contains 13 residues. Here the CDR3 DNA reads TGTGCCAGCACTAGGGGGCCGGACTATGGCTACACCTTC. Its translation is CASTRGPDYGYTF.

The chain couples TRBV5-4 to TRBJ2-6; 7 positions match TRBD1. CDR1 SGHNT and CDR2 YYREEE come from the germline V gene (reference sequence). The CDR3 covers 18 residues. V lost 3 bases, J lost 3 bases, and 12 bases stayed unmatched. The CDR3: CASSSRTGSLGGANVLTF. As DNA, the CDR3 is TGTGCCAGCAGCTCGAGGACAGGATCATTGGGTGGGGCCAACGTCCTGACTTTC.

V usage is TRBV25-1 and J usage is TRBJ2-2, with 13 bases matching TRBD2. The CDR3 loop spans 18 amino acids. Germline CDR1 MGHDK, CDR2 SYGVNS. The J segment lost 7 bases and the V segment lost 2 bases, leaving 10 bases of the junction unmatched. The CDR3 bases are TGTGCCAGCAGTGAAACATTAGGACTAGCGGGAGAGTACGGGGAGCTGTTTTTT. Its protein is CASSETLGLAGEYGELFF.

This sequence joins TRBV30 and TRBJ2-3, with 8 bases fitting TRBD1. V shed 5 bases, J shed 0 bases, and the junction held 7 bases outside the gene matches. The CDR3 runs 15 residues. The germline V gene has CDR1 GTSNPN and CDR2 SVGIG (reference sequence). The CDR3 spells CAWSSGGLSTDTQYF. The CDR3 DNA reads TGTGCCTGGTCCTCAGGGGGCTTGAGCACAGATACGCAGTATTTT.

The chain couples TRBV12-5 to TRBJ2-7; 8 nucleotides agree with TRBD2. The CDR3 loop spans 17 amino acids. After removal of 0 bases from V and 2 bases from J, the junction contained 9 bases not matched to a gene. Germline-derived CDR1 and CDR2 are LGHNT and FRNRAP. CDR3 in DNA: TGTGCTAGTGGTTTGGTACTCGGAACGGGGGGGGCCTACGAGCAGTACTTC. The encoded protein is CASGLVLGTGGAYEQYF.

This clone has just one count. The chain recombines TRBV6-1 with TRBJ1-1; no reliable D call. CDR3 size: 15 residues. The V gene lost 3 bases and the J gene lost 6 bases, with 17 bases spanning the gap. Germline CDR1 is MNHNS and CDR2 is SASEGT. Here the CDR3 reads CASSDKALGRAEAFF. In DNA form, the CDR3 reads TGTGCCAGCAGTGACAAGGCCCTGGGTCGGGCTGAAGCTTTCTTT.

The V gene is TRBV24-1, the J gene TRBJ2-5, with TRBD1 matching over 7 bases. The junction had 11 bases not matched to a gene; V was cut back by 4 bases and J by 1 base. Germline CDR1 and CDR2: KGHDR and SFDVKD. The CDR3 is 17 residues long. The CDR3 reads CATSEPSGTEGQETQYF. The CDR3, as DNA: TGTGCCACCAGTGAACCATCCGGGACAGAAGGCCAAGAGACCCAGTACTTC.

The V and J genes are TRBV6-4 and TRBJ2-3, with 8 bases lining up with TRBD2. The CDR3 sequence is 14 residues long. The V and J ends lost 6 bases and 14 bases, in that order; junction bases with no gene match: 16. Germline V gene lookup returns CDR1 MRHNA and CDR2 SNTAGT. The CDR3 DNA reads TGTGCCAGCAGGGCTCAAGGGCGGGAGGACTTTCCGTATTTT. This translates into CASRAQGREDFPYF.

The chain couples TRBV6-2 or TRBV6-3 to TRBJ2-5, with TRBD2 identical over 8 bases. This CDR3 comprises 15 residues. V was pared by 2 bases and J by 4 bases, with 6 bases of the junction left unmatched. From germline, CDR1 is MNHEY and CDR2 SVGEGT. The CDR3 sequence is CASSYGLAKRETQYF. The CDR3 DNA reads as TGTGCCAGCAGTTACGGACTAGCCAAGAGAGAGACCCAGTACTTC.

This clone occurred a few times. This chain joins TRBV19 and TRBJ2-5; 7 nucleotides match TRBD2. This CDR3 is 13 amino acids long. V lost 3 bases, J lost 5 bases, and 3 bases stayed unmatched. The germline CDR1 and CDR2 sequences are LNHDA and SQIVND (reference sequence). The CDR3 DNA sequence: TGTGCCAGTAGTATCTGGGGAGGGGAGACCCAGTACTTC. Residues: CASSIWGGETQYF.

This clone was counted only a few times. The V call is TRBV7-9, the J call TRBJ2-5; TRBD1 might be the D (6 bases). The CDR3 has 15 residues. Deletions cut 4 bases from V and 2 bases from J, with 14 bases between. Germline assignment: CDR1 SEHNR and CDR2 FQNEAQ (reference sequence). CDR3 residues: CASSSRGMGQETQYF. The CDR3 bases are TGTGCCAGCAGCTCTAGGGGGATGGGACAAGAGACCCAGTACTTC.

The chain has TRBV10-3 and TRBJ2-7, with D possibly TRBD1 on 6 matching bases. V was cut by 5 bases and J by 8 bases, with 13 bases left in between. This CDR3 comprises 12 residues. Germline V gene sequence: CDR1 ENHRY, CDR2 SYGVKD. The CDR3 DNA reads TGTGCCATCAGTTACTCAGGGGAGAAGCAGTACTTC. Its translation: CAISYSGEKQYF.